The following is a TCR beta chain sequence with its context. Other nucleotide sequences from this sample produce the same CDR3. This CDR3 contains 15 residues. V was pared by 0 bases and J by 0 bases, with 7 bases between. CDR1 is SGDLS and CDR2 is YYNGEE in the germline V gene. Method: immunoSEQ multiplex PCR; TCRdb's copy keeps in-frame clones and lacks some. The data contain approximately 710,000 clones, around 91% of them seen just once; the ten biggest clones take up around a third. The record originates from a study of shared clonotypes between healthy human individuals. This sequence originates from a man aged 18 to 35 in good health. Some clones in this sample may be carry-over from other donors' samples. The rearrangement links TRBV9 to TRBJ2-1; D is unresolved. Source material: memory CD8+ T cells from PBMCs. Described subset: CD45RO+ cells pooled with CCR7-negative TemRA cells. The CDR3 is CASSVAPSSYNEQFF. The CDR3 nucleotides are TGTGCCAGCAGCGTAGCTCCCAGCTCCTACAATGAGCAGTTCTTC.